This T cell receptor (beta chain) was obtained from a study of cytomegalovirus exposure and HLA in healthy donors. About the study: Earlier, 95 million to 120 million unique TCR beta sequences were recovered from approximately 180 million T cells by an analysis.

This PCR relied on a set of 60 Vbeta primers and 13 Jbeta primers. TCRdb's copy holds only in-frame clones and misses some; the assay was immunoSEQ multiplex PCR. The data hold about 160,000 clones, with around 80% observed a single time. The V end lost 3 bases, the J end lost 2 bases, and 7 bases lay between the germline ends. This CDR3 has 13 residues. The germline CDR1 and CDR2 sequences are SEHNR and FQNEAQ (reference sequence). The sequencing sample was made of PBMCs. The chain couples TRBV7-9 to TRBJ2-5; the D is unclear. The receptor was isolated from a woman in her thirties in good health and CMV-seropositive. CDR3 nucleotide sequence: TGTGCCAGCAGCTTGTACATACAAGAGACCCAGTACTTC. It translates to CASSLYIQETQYF.